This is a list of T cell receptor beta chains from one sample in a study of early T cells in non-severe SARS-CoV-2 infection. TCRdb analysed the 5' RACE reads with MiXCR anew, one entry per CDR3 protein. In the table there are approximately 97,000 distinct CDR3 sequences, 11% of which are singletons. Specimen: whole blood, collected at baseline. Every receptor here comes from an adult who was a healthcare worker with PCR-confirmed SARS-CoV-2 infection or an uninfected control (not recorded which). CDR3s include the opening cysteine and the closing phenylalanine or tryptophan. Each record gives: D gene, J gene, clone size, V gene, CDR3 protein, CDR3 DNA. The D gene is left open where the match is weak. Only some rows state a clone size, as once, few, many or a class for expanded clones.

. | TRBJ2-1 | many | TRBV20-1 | CSARRGSCNEQFF | TGCAGTGCTAGGAGAGGGTCCTGCAATGAGCAGTTCTTC
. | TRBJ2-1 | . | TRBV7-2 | CASSLVSSGADEQFF | TGTGCCAGCAGCTTAGTTTCGTCAGGGGCAGACGAGCAGTTCTTC
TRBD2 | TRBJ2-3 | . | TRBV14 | CASSAGGTDTQYF | TGTGCCAGCAGCGCGGGGGGAACAGATACGCAGTATTTT
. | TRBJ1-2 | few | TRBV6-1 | CASSEGQPVYGYTF | TGTGCCAGCAGTGAAGGACAGCCCGTCTATGGCTACACCTTC
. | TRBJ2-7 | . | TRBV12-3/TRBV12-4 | CASSNIEGPRPYEQYF | TGTGCCAGCAGTAATATAGAGGGACCGAGACCTTACGAGCAGTACTTC
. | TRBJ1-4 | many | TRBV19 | CASSIGGGREKLFF | TGTGCCAGTAGTATAGGTGGAGGGCGTGAAAAACTGTTTTTT
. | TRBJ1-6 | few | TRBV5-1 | CASSSTARAYNSPLHF | TGCGCCAGCAGCTCAACAGCGCGGGCCTATAATTCACCCCTCCACTTT
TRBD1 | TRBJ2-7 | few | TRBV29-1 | CSAQGTVSYEQYF | TGCAGCGCTCAAGGGACAGTCTCCTACGAGCAGTACTTC
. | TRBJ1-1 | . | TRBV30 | CAWSVQGWTEAFF | TGTGCCTGGAGTGTACAAGGGTGGACTGAAGCTTTCTTT
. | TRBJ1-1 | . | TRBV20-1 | CSAGGRRNTEAFF | TGCAGTGCCGGGGGACGGAGGAACACTGAAGCTTTCTTT
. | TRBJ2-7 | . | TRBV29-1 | CSAGTEAYEQYF | TGCAGCGCAGGAACCGAAGCCTACGAGCAGTACTTC
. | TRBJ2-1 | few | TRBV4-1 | CASSQDRDEQFF | TGCGCCAGCAGCCAAGATCGGGATGAGCAGTTCTTC
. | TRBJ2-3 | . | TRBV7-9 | CASILAQSATQYF | TGTGCCAGCATTTTAGCTCAGAGCGCGACGCAGTATTTT
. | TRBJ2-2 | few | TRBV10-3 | CAISQEPGELFF | TGTGCCATCAGTCAGGAACCCGGGGAGCTGTTTTTT
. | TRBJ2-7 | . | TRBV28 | CASSYGGSYEQYF | TGTGCCAGCAGCTACGGGGGATCCTACGAGCAGTACTTC
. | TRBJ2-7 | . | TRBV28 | CASRSYPGRVSYEQYF | TGTGCCAGCAGATCGTATCCGGGACGGGTCTCCTACGAGCAGTACTTC
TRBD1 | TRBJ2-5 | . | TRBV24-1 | CATSHRGPVEETQYF | TGTGCCACCAGCCACAGGGGGCCGGTCGAGGAGACCCAGTACTTC
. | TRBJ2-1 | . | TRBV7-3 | CASSQGSQLGEQFF | TGTGCCAGCAGCCAAGGGAGCCAACTGGGAGAGCAGTTCTTC
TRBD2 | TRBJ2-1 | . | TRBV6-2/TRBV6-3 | CASSQAGDNEQFF | TGTGCCAGCAGCCAAGCGGGGGACAATGAGCAGTTCTTC
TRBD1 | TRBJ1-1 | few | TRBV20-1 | CSARDLDRGSTEAFF | TGCAGTGCTAGAGATTTAGACAGGGGGAGCACTGAAGCTTTCTTT
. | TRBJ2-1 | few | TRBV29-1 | CSVGYGDNEQFF | TGCAGCGTTGGGTACGGGGACAATGAGCAGTTCTTC
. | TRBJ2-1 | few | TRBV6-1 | CASSEQGGYNEQFF | TGTGCCAGCAGTGAACAGGGCGGCTACAATGAGCAGTTCTTC
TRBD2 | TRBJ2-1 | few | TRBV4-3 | CASSQGLAGYNEQFF | TGCGCCAGCAGCCAAGGGCTAGCGGGGTACAATGAGCAGTTCTTC
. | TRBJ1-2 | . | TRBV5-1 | CASSLGQAMDYGYTF | TGCGCCAGCAGCTTGGGACAGGCGATGGACTATGGCTACACCTTC
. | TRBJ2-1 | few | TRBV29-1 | CSVVGHNEQFF | TGCAGCGTTGTCGGACACAATGAGCAGTTCTTC
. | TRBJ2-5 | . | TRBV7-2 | CASTLPLETQYF | TGTGCCAGCACCCTCCCTTTAGAGACCCAGTACTTC
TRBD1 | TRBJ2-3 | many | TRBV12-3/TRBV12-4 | CASSLGTGGDEDTQYF | TGTGCCAGCAGTTTAGGGACAGGGGGCGACGAAGATACGCAGTATTTT